Reported below is one TCR beta chain. Its antigen is not identified. TCR beta libraries were built with iRepertoire HTBI primers and Arm-PCR of CDR3 regions. TCRdb itself ran the multiplex PCR reads through MiXCR, one entry per CDR3 protein. The data contain roughly 450,000 distinct CDR3 sequences, less than 25% of them singletons. Sample time point: persistent/refractory GD, antithyroid drugs over 5 years with positive TRAb. The TCR library used RNA extracted from PBMCs. Patients came from an endocrinology department in Xi'an, China. The sample comes from a study of regulatory T cells in long-lasting Graves disease. Study in general: Disease was considered persistent Graves' disease after over 5 years of antithyroid drugs (with positive TSH receptor antibodies).

General study results and limits: Persistent Graves' cases showed lower TCR diversity than newly diagnosed cases.

The CDR3 runs to 13 residues. From germline, CDR1 is MNHEY and CDR2 SVGEGT. Deletions cut 8 bases from V and 1 base from J, with 10 bases between. This sequence was found in a female donor with Graves disease. The chain couples TRBV6-2 or TRBV6-3 to TRBJ2-3; unclear D gene. The specimen was peripheral blood mononuclear cells (PBMCs), collected when the disease was refractory, from a patient treated with antithyroid drugs. CDR3 sequence (DNA): TGTGCCAGCTGGGGTGAAGGCACAGATACGCAGTATTTT. Its translation is CASWGEGTDTQYF.